This T cell receptor beta chain was profiled in a study of T cell responses to AZD1222 COVID-19 vaccine. Study overall: Some second doses came at about 4 weeks and others at about 12 weeks; these were pooled. Study-level results: Clonal diversity was possibly underestimated, and white British individuals and females predominated among donors. Regions left unmutated in variants are reportedly the target of nearly half of spike-specific TCRs.

TCRdb keeps only in-frame clones here, not all; method: immunoSEQ multiplex PCR. The sample holds under 200,000 clones, just over 90% seen once. Turning to this clone: Antigen unknown.

Trimming took off 4 bases at V and 1 base at J, with 8 bases between the two ends. The CDR3 totals 13 residues. The germline V gene has CDR1 SGDLS and CDR2 YYNGEE. The chain combines TRBV9 with TRBJ1-2; D call uncertain. The receptor's source is an adult in good health. Specimen: peripheral blood, collected on day 0 of AZD1222 vaccination. The CDR3 is CASSPDGNYGYTF. As DNA, the CDR3 is TGTGCCAGCAGCCCGGACGGTAACTATGGCTACACCTTC.